The rows below give T cell receptor beta chains drawn from one sample of a study of shared clonotypes between healthy human individuals. Using immunoSEQ multiplex PCR, the repertoire was profiled, and TCRdb retains in-frame clones only, with some absent. The data hold under 80,000 clones, with roughly three fifths observed a single time. Source material: memory CD8+ T cells sorted from blood. The receptors come from a man aged 25 to 40 in good health. Both conserved end residues are part of each CDR3. D genes are given only for firm matches. Clone size appears in some rows only: once, few, many, or a class for an expanded clone.

>TRBJ1-4|.|TRBV11-2|.
TGTGCCAGCAGCTCCCCGTGGGAGGAAAAACTGTTTTTT
CASSSPWEEKLFF
>TRBJ2-7|.|TRBV11-2|.
TGTGCCTCCAGCCCTTCCTACGAGCAGTACTTC
CASSPSYEQYF
>TRBJ2-7|.|TRBV19|TRBD2
TGTGCCAGTAGGGCGGGAGTTGGAACGTACTACGAGCAGTACTTC
CASRAGVGTYYEQYF
>TRBJ2-7|once|TRBV5-1|.
TGCGCCAGCAGCGAAGGGAAGGGCTACGAGCAGTACTTC
CASSEGKGYEQYF
>TRBJ1-2|.|TRBV7-2|.
TGTGCCAGCAGCTTAGGGGCAATTAACTATGGCTACACCTTC
CASSLGAINYGYTF
>TRBJ2-5|many|TRBV6-1|.
TGTGCCAGCAGTGAAGGTGTTGAGCAAGAGACCCAGTACTTC
CASSEGVEQETQYF
>TRBJ2-7|few|TRBV9|.
TGTGCCAGCAGCCCAAATGACAGGATCGAGCAGTACTTC
CASSPNDRIEQYF
>TRBJ2-1|.|TRBV28|TRBD2
TGTGCCAGCATAAGCGGGACCTACAATGAGCAGTTCTTC
CASISGTYNEQFF
>TRBJ2-1|.|TRBV29-1|.
TGCAGCTGGGGGGACTTTTACGACAATGAGCAGTTCTTC
CSWGDFYDNEQFF
>TRBJ2-7|.|TRBV6-5|.
TGTGCCAGATCGTGGGCAGGGCCCTACGAGCAGTACTTC
CARSWAGPYEQYF
>TRBJ1-2|once|TRBV5-6|.
TGTGCCAGCAGCTTGTATAACTCCCGGGGCTACACCTTC
CASSLYNSRGYTF
>TRBJ1-1|.|TRBV30|.
TGTGCCTGGAATAGGGGGTGGGCCGAAGCTTTCTTT
CAWNRGWAEAFF
>TRBJ2-7|.|TRBV27|.
TGTGCCAGCGGAGGGACAGATCCATACGAGCAGTACTTC
CASGGTDPYEQYF
>TRBJ2-1|.|TRBV6-4|TRBD2
TGTGCCAGCAGTGTGGCGGGAGGGCCCGGTGAGCAGTTCTTC
CASSVAGGPGEQFF
>TRBJ2-3|.|TRBV4-1|.
TGCGCCAGCAGCCACGGACAGACAGATACGCAGTATTTT
CASSHGQTDTQYF
>TRBJ2-3|.|TRBV12-5|TRBD2
TGTGCTAGTGGAATGGGAGGGGTCAGCACAGATACGCAGTATTTT
CASGMGGVSTDTQYF
>TRBJ1-1|once|TRBV29-1|.
TGCAGCGTTGTATGGGGGGGCGCCCACTTTAAGGTGGGAATGAACACTGAAGCTTTCTTT
CSVVWGGAHFKVGMNTEAFF
>TRBJ2-3|.|TRBV4-1|TRBD1
TGCGCCAGCAGCCAAGAAGGGGGCGGTTACGCTACGCAGTATTTT
CASSQEGGGYATQYF
>TRBJ2-5|.|TRBV11-3|.
TGTGCCAGCGCTCGGTGGGCCCAAGAGACCCAGTACTTC
CASARWAQETQYF
>TRBJ2-3|.|TRBV4-1|.
TGCGCCAGCAGCCACCTCTCTACAGTCACAGATACGCAGTATTTT
CASSHLSTVTDTQYF
>TRBJ2-5|.|TRBV4-1|.
TGCGCCAGCAGTCGACTGCTATCCGAGACCCAGTACTTC
CASSRLLSETQYF
>TRBJ1-1|.|TRBV4-2|.
TGTGCCAGCAGCTTGTTCGGAGAGGATTTAGCTTTCTTT
CASSLFGEDLAFF
>TRBJ2-7|many|TRBV6-5|.
TGTGCCAGCAGTGCGACGGACTCCTACGAGCAGTACTTC
CASSATDSYEQYF
>TRBJ1-3|.|TRBV7-2|TRBD1
TGTGCCAGCAGCTATACAGGGGGAAACGGAAACACCATATATTTT
CASSYTGGNGNTIYF
>TRBJ2-3|few|TRBV20-1|.
TGCAGTGCCCCCTTAGGAGCGCAGTATTTT
CSAPLGAQYF
>TRBJ2-1|.|TRBV18|.
TGTGCCAGCTCACCAGTTGGGGGTACCTACAATGAGCAGTTCTTC
CASSPVGGTYNEQFF
>TRBJ2-3|.|TRBV23-1|TRBD1
TGCGCCAGCAGTCAATCCCCGGACAGGGGTGGGTCAGATACGCAGTATTTT
CASSQSPDRGGSDTQYF
>TRBJ1-4|.|TRBV5-1|TRBD1
TGCGCCAGCAGATATGGGACAGAACTTAATGAAAAACTGTTTTTT
CASRYGTELNEKLFF
>TRBJ2-1|few|TRBV6-5|TRBD2
TGTGCCAGCAGTCCGACTAGCGGGACAGGCAATGAGCAGTTCTTC
CASSPTSGTGNEQFF
>TRBJ1-3|.|TRBV10-3|.
TGTGCCATCAGTGACTTAGGGAATCGCACCATATATTTT
CAISDLGNRTIYF
>TRBJ1-5|.|TRBV6-5|.
TGTGCCAGCAGTTACTCCCATGATAGCAATCAGCCCCAGCATTTT
CASSYSHDSNQPQHF
>TRBJ2-2|once|TRBV7-3|.
TGTGCCAGCAGCTCAGCAGGGGATAGCACCGGGGAGCTGTTTTTT
CASSSAGDSTGELFF
>TRBJ2-5|.|TRBV9|TRBD2
TGTGCCAGCAGCGTAGTTGGAGGGAGCGGCGGGGGAATGGAGACCCAGTACTTC
CASSVVGGSGGGMETQYF
>TRBJ1-2|.|TRBV6-4|TRBD1
TGTGCCAGCAGTGAGGGGACAGGGAGTATCTTGGACTATGGCTACACCTTC
CASSEGTGSILDYGYTF
>TRBJ2-1|.|TRBV10-3|.
TGTGCCATCGGGGAAGACTACCTAAGCTCCTACAATGAGCAGTTCTTC
CAIGEDYLSSYNEQFF
>TRBJ1-2|.|TRBV6-4|TRBD1
TGTGCCAGCAGTGACTCGGGGACAGCGTCGGATGGCTACACCTTC
CASSDSGTASDGYTF
>TRBJ2-3|.|TRBV5-1|TRBD1
TGCGCCAGCTCGGGGACAGCTAGCACAGATACGCAGTATTTT
CASSGTASTDTQYF
>TRBJ1-5|.|TRBV11-2|TRBD1
TGTGCCAGCAGCTTGATGGGACAGGGGGTCAATCAGCCCCAGCATTTT
CASSLMGQGVNQPQHF
>TRBJ1-1|once|TRBV6-5|TRBD1
TGTGCCAGCAGTTCGGTACCGGGACAGGACACTTCTGAAGCTTTCTTT
CASSSVPGQDTSEAFF
>TRBJ2-2|.|TRBV7-9|.
TGTGCCAGCGGCGAGACAGGTGGGACCGGGGAGCTGTTTTTT
CASGETGGTGELFF
>TRBJ2-1|.|TRBV28|TRBD2
TGTGCCAGCAGTTTATGGGCTAGCGGCTACAATGAGCAGTTCTTC
CASSLWASGYNEQFF
>TRBJ2-1|.|TRBV6-6|TRBD2
TGTGCCAGCAGCCTAGCGGATTACAATGAGCAGTTCTTC
CASSLADYNEQFF
>TRBJ2-2|.|TRBV13|.
TGTGCCAGCAGCTTATGGCAGGGGATCCGAACCGGGGAGCTGTTTTTT
CASSLWQGIRTGELFF
>TRBJ2-1|many|TRBV5-4|.
TGTGCCAGCAGCCCTATGGACCCACAATTTTACAATGAGCAGTTCTTC
CASSPMDPQFYNEQFF
>TRBJ1-5|once|TRBV4-2|.
TGTGCCAGCAGCCAATTCTGGCAGGGTGATCAGCCCCAGCATTTT
CASSQFWQGDQPQHF
>TRBJ2-5|.|TRBV5-1|.
TGCGCCAGCAGCACCAGTGAGCCCAGATGGGAGACCCAGTACTTC
CASSTSEPRWETQYF
>TRBJ2-1|.|TRBV7-2|TRBD2
TGTGCCAGCACACTAGCGGTGTACAATGAGCAGTTCTTC
CASTLAVYNEQFF
>TRBJ2-1|.|TRBV10-1|TRBD2
TGCGCCAGCAGTGAGTCGACACTAGCGGGTACCAATGAGCAGTTCTTC
CASSESTLAGTNEQFF
>TRBJ2-5|few|TRBV15|TRBD2
TGTGCCACCAGCGGCGGGACTAGGGTACACCAAGAGACCCAGTACTTC
CATSGGTRVHQETQYF
>TRBJ2-3|.|TRBV7-2|.
TGTGCCAGCAGCTCACCCCCCGGGACCGTAGATACGCAGTATTTT
CASSSPPGTVDTQYF
>TRBJ2-5|few|TRBV25-1|.
TGTGCCAGCAGTGAGAACAGGGAAGAGACCCAGTACTTC
CASSENREETQYF
>TRBJ1-1|.|TRBV6-5|.
TGTGCCAGCAGTTACTCCGGCACCCTTGAAGCTTTCTTT
CASSYSGTLEAFF
>TRBJ1-1|.|TRBV6-6|.
TGTGCCAGCCACGGGGCCCTAATGAACACTGAAGCTTTCTTT
CASHGALMNTEAFF